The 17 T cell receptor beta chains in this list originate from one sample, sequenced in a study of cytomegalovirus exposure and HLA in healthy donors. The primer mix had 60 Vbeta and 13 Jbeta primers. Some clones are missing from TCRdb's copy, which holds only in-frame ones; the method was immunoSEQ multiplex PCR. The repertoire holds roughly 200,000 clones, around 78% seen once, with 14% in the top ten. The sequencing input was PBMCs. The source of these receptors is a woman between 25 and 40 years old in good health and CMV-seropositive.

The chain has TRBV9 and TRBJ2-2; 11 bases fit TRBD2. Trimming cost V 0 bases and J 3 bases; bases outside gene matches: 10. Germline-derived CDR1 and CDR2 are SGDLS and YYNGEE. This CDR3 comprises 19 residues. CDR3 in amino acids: CASSVAPPSSGGHTGELFF. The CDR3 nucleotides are TGTGCCAGCAGCGTAGCTCCCCCCTCTAGCGGGGGGCACACCGGGGAGCTGTTTTTT.

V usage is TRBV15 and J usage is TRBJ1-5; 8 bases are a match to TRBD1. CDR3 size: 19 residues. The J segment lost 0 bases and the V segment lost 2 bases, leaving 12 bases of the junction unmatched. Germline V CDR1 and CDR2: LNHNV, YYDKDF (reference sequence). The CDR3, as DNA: TGTGCCACCAGCAGACCAGGACAGGGTGAATATTCTAGCAATCAGCCCCAGCATTTT. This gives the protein CATSRPGQGEYSSNQPQHF. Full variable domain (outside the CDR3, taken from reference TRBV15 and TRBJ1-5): DAMVIQNPRYQVTQFGKPVTLSCSQTLNHNVMYWYQQKSSQAPKLLFHYYDKDFNNEADTPDNFQSRRPNTSFCFLDIRSPGLGDTAMYLCATSRPGQGEYSSNQPQHFGDGTRLSIL.

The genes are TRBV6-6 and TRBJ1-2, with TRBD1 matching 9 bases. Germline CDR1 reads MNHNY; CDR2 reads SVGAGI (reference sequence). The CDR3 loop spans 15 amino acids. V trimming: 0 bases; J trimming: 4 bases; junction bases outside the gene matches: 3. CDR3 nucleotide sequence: TGTGCCAGCAGTTACTCGGGACAGGGTGGCTATGGCTACACCTTC. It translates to CASSYSGQGGYGYTF.

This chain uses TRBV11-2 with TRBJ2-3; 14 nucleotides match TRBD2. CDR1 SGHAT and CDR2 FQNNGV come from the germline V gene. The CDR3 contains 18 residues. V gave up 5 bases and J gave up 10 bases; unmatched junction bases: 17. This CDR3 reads CASSPGTSGSGHHLAQYF. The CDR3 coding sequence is TGTGCCAGCAGCCCCGGGACTAGCGGGAGTGGGCATCACCTCGCGCAGTATTTT.

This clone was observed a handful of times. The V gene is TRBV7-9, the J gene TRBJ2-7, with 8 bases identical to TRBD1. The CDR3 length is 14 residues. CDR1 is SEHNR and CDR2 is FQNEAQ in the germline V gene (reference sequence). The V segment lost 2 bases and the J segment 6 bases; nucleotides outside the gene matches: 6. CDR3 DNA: TGTGCCAGCAGCTTAAACAGGGGGAATTCCGAGCAGTACTTC. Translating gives CASSLNRGNSEQYF. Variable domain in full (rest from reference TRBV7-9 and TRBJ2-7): DTGVSQNPRHKITKRGQNVTFRCDPISEHNRLYWYRQTLGQGPEFLTYFQNEAQLEKSRLLSDRFSAERPKGSFSTLEIQRTEQGDSAMYLCASSLNRGNSEQYFGPGTRLTVT.

This chain's CDR3 is CASSSDRAEAFF. CDR3 nucleotide sequence: TGTGCCAGCAGTTCCGACAGGGCTGAAGCTTTCTTT. The chain combines TRBV6-5 with TRBJ1-1; 7 bases are shared with TRBD1. This CDR3 region has 12 residues. Germline trimming cut 4 bases from V and 6 bases from J; bases unmatched to any gene: 2. CDR1 and CDR2 (germline): MNHEY, SVGAGI.

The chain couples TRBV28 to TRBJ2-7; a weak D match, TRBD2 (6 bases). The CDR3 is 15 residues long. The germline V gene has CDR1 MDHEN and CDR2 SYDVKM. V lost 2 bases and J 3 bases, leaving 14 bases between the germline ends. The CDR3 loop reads CASSLAGSNHYEQYF. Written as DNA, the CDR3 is TGTGCCAGCAGTTTAGCGGGGTCTAACCACTACGAGCAGTACTTC.

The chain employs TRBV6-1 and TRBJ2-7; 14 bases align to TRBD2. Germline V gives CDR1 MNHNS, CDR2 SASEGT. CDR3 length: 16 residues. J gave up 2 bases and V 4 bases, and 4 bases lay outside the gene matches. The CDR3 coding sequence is TGTGCCAGCAGTGCCCGGGGACTAGCGGGGGCCTACGAGCAGTACTTC. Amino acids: CASSARGLAGAYEQYF.

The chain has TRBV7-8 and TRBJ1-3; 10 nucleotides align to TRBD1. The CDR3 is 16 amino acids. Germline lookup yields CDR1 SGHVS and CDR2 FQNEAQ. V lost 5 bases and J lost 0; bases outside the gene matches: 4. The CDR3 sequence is CASSLRTGGSGNTIYF. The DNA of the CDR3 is TGTGCCAGCAGCCTGCGGACAGGGGGCTCTGGAAACACCATATATTTT.

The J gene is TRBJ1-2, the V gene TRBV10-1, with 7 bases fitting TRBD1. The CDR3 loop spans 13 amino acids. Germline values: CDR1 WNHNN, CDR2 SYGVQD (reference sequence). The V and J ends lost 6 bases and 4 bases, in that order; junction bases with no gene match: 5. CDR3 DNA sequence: TGCGCCAGCAGGAGGGGGCTCGGCTATGGCTACACCTTC. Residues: CASRRGLGYGYTF.

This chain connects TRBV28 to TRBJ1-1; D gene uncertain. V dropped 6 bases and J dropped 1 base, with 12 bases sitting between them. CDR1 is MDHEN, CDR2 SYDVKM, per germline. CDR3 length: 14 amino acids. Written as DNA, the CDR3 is TGTGCCAGCAGGACCCCGACAAAGAACACTGAAGCTTTCTTT. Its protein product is CASRTPTKNTEAFF.

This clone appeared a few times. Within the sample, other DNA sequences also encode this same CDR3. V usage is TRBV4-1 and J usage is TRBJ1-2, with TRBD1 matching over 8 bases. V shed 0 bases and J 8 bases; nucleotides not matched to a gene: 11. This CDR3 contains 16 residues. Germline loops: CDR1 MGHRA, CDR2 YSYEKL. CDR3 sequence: CASSQEGARGREGYTF. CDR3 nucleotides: TGCGCCAGCAGCCAAGAAGGAGCCAGGGGGCGTGAGGGCTACACCTTC.

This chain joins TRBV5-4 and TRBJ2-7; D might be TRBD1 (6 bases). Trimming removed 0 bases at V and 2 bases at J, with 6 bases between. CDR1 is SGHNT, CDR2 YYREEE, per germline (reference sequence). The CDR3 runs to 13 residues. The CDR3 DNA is TGTGCCAGCAGCTTGGAGGGGGCCTACGAGCAGTACTTC. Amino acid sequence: CASSLEGAYEQYF. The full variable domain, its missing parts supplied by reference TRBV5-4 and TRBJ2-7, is ETGVTQSPTHLIKTRGQQVTLRCSSQSGHNTVSWYQQALGQGPQFIFQYYREEENGRGNFPPRFSGLQFPNYSSELNVNALELDDSALYLCASSLEGAYEQYFGPGTRLTVT.

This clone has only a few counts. CDR3 sequence reads: CASSLRSGQGAGGYTF. The CDR3 DNA sequence: TGTGCCAGCAGTTTAAGGTCCGGACAGGGGGCGGGCGGCTACACCTTC. The chain has TRBV27 and TRBJ1-2; 11 bases match TRBD1. CDR1 is MNHEY and CDR2 is SMNVEV in the germline V gene (reference sequence). This CDR3 has 16 amino acids. V was clipped by 2 bases and J by 8 bases; unmatched bases: 10.

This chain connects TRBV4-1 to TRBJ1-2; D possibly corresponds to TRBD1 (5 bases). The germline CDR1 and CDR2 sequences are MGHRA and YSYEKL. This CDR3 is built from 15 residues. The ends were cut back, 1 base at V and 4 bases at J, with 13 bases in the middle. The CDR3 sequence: CASSQGGGMVYGYTF. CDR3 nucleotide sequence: TGCGCCAGCAGCCAAGGCGGGGGGATGGTCTATGGCTACACCTTC.

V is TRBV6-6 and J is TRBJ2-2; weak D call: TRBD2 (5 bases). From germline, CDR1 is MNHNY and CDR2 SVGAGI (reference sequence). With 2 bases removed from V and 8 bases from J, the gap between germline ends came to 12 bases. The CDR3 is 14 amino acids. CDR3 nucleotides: TGTGCCAGCAGTTACGGAGGAGGAGGAGGGGAGCTGTTTTTT. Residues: CASSYGGGGGELFF.

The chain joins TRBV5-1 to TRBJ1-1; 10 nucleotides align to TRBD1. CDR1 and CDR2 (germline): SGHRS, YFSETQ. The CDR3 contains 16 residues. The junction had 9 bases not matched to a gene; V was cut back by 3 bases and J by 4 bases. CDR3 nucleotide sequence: TGCGCCAGCAGCTCCGACAGGGGGCAGGTTAGCACTGAAGCTTTCTTT. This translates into CASSSDRGQVSTEAFF.